Each of the 24 T cell receptor beta chains below was sequenced from the same sample in a study of cytomegalovirus exposure and HLA in healthy donors. The protocol was immunoSEQ multiplex PCR, while the TCRdb copy is restricted to in-frame clones and leaves out a portion. The table lists fewer than 150,000 clones, 80% to 90% of them singletons, with 6.5% to 8.5% in the top ten. The specimen sequenced was PBMCs. These receptors were taken from a young woman in good health and CMV-seropositive.

This chain connects TRBV5-6 to TRBJ2-5; 12 positions match TRBD2. V shed 6 bases and J 5 bases; nucleotides not matched to a gene: 11. The germline gives CDR1 SGHDT, CDR2 YYEEEE. The CDR3 is made up of 16 amino acids. The CDR3 is CASTSWRLAGVETQYF. CDR3 DNA: TGTGCCAGCACCTCCTGGCGACTAGCGGGAGTGGAGACCCAGTACTTC.

V usage is TRBV4-1 and J usage is TRBJ2-7; 7 nucleotides match TRBD1. The V gene end was trimmed by 3 bases and the J gene end by 0 bases; junction bases not matched to a gene: 2. Germline CDR1 is MGHRA and CDR2 is YSYEKL. The CDR3 is 14 amino acids. The CDR3 spells CASSHGQDSYEQYF. The CDR3 bases are TGCGCCAGCAGCCACGGACAGGACTCCTACGAGCAGTACTTC.

V and J are TRBV6-6 and TRBJ2-7; 10 bases match TRBD1. The J segment lost 1 base and the V segment lost 5 bases, leaving 5 bases of the junction unmatched. The CDR3 contains 15 residues. The V gene's germline CDR1 is MNHNY and CDR2 SVGAGI (reference sequence). For the CDR3, the DNA is TGTGCCAGCAGTGAGACAGGGGGCACTTCCTACGAGCAGTACTTC. Residues: CASSETGGTSYEQYF.

V gene TRBV5-4 combines with J gene TRBJ2-7; D is perhaps TRBD2 (5 bases). The V end lost 1 base, the J end lost 7 bases, and 9 bases lay between the germline ends. The CDR3 is 12 amino acids. Germline lookup yields CDR1 SGHNT and CDR2 YYREEE (reference sequence). CDR3 DNA sequence: TGTGCCAGCAGCTTGAAGGGCGGGGAGCAGTACTTC. Translation gives CASSLKGGEQYF.

This clone appeared a single time. This chain links TRBV30 with TRBJ2-7, with TRBD1 matching over 9 bases. V dropped 4 bases and J dropped 6; count of bases not matched to a gene: 7. Looked up from germline, CDR1 is GTSNPN and CDR2 is SVGIG (reference sequence). This CDR3 contains 13 residues. CDR3 nucleotides: TGTGCCTGGAACAGGGGGCTCGGTCGCGAGCAGTACTTC. Its protein is CAWNRGLGREQYF.

In DNA, the CDR3 is TGCAGTGCTAGAAGGCAGGTTCCGCAGTATTTT. Translated: CSARRQVPQYF. The chain links TRBV20-1 to TRBJ2-3; D not resolved. There are 11 residues in the CDR3. V shed 2 bases and J shed 10 bases, with 10 bases lying between them. CDR1 DFQATT and CDR2 SNEGSKA come from the germline V gene (reference sequence).

CDR3 nucleotide sequence: TGTGCCAGCAGCTCTCAGGGGACCCTCATATCATACGAGCAGTACTTC. Translation gives CASSSQGTLISYEQYF. J is TRBJ2-7 and V is TRBV5-5, with a tentative D call TRBD1 (6 bases). Looked up from germline, CDR1 is SGHKS and CDR2 is YYEKEE (reference sequence). Trimming shortened V by 3 bases and J by 4 bases, and 20 bases separated the two germline ends. This CDR3 contains 16 residues. The full variable domain, completed using reference TRBV5-5 and TRBJ2-7, is DAGVTQSPTHLIKTRGQQVTLRCSPISGHKSVSWYQQVLGQGPQFIFQYYEKEERGRGNFPDRFSARQFPNYSSELNVNALLLGDSALYLCASSSQGTLISYEQYFGPGTRLTVT.

This sequence joins TRBV30 and TRBJ2-6, with TRBD1 as a possible D gene (6 bases). Deletions cut 0 bases from V and 3 bases from J, with 18 bases between. Germline values: CDR1 GTSNPN, CDR2 SVGIG (reference sequence). The CDR3 consists of 18 residues. The CDR3 DNA follows: TGTGCCTGGAGTGTACGGACAGCCCAAACGTATGGGGCCAACGTCCTGACTTTC. Translated: CAWSVRTAQTYGANVLTF.

The chain links TRBV27 to TRBJ1-1, with D possibly TRBD1 on 6 matching bases. Germline V gene data show CDR1 as MNHEY and CDR2 as SMNVEV (reference sequence). The CDR3 contains 15 residues. V lost 2 bases and J lost 3, with 13 bases in between. For the CDR3, the DNA is TGTGCCAGCAGTTTAGGGGGCTACCCGGACACTGAAGCTTTCTTT. Its translation: CASSLGGYPDTEAFF.

The genes are TRBV5-1 and TRBJ1-2; no reliable D call. Germline V gene lookup returns CDR1 SGHRS and CDR2 YFSETQ. With 7 bases removed from V and 8 bases from J, the gap between germline ends came to 18 bases. The CDR3 is made up of 13 amino acids. Here the CDR3 DNA reads TGCGCCAGCGGACTCTCAGGAGTGCGAGGCTACACCTTC. Encoded protein: CASGLSGVRGYTF.

V and J are TRBV7-9 and TRBJ1-4, with D maybe TRBD1 (6 bases). Germline CDR1 reads SEHNR; CDR2 reads FQNEAQ (reference sequence). This CDR3 has 16 residues. Trimming stripped 6 bases from V and 0 bases from J, with 14 bases between. The CDR3 protein is CASRLRDTSTNEKLFF. CDR3 DNA: TGTGCCAGCAGACTCCGGGACACCTCAACTAATGAAAAACTGTTTTTT.

The J gene is TRBJ1-3, the V gene TRBV19; no clear D. CDR1 is LNHDA and CDR2 is SQIVND in the germline V gene (reference sequence). With 7 bases removed from V and 2 bases from J, the gap between germline ends came to 15 bases. This CDR3 has 15 residues. For the CDR3, the DNA is TGTGCCAGTAAGGCGACTATAAACCCTGGAAACACCATATATTTT. Encoded protein: CASKATINPGNTIYF.

This chain joins TRBV11-2 and TRBJ2-7, with 10 bases matching TRBD2. Germline-derived CDR1 and CDR2 are SGHAT and FQNNGV. Trimming took 5 bases from V and 2 from J; bases not matched to a gene: 12. The CDR3 spans 17 residues. CDR3 sequence reads: CASSLRASGGFTYEQYF. The CDR3 nucleotides are TGTGCCAGCAGCCTCCGGGCTAGCGGGGGATTCACCTACGAGCAGTACTTC.

V gene TRBV27 combines with J gene TRBJ2-7; D uncertain. This CDR3 spans 12 amino acids. Looked up from germline, CDR1 is MNHEY and CDR2 is SMNVEV (reference sequence). V lost 8 bases to trimming and J lost 1 base, with 9 bases between them. The CDR3 loop is CASFSRSYEQYF. As DNA, the CDR3 is TGTGCCAGCTTCTCTCGTTCCTACGAGCAGTACTTC.

The genes are TRBV5-4 and TRBJ1-1; D is uncertain. Trimming removed 1 base at V and 1 base at J, with 8 bases between. Per the germline V gene, CDR1 is SGHNT and CDR2 is YYREEE (reference sequence). The CDR3 runs 14 residues. Here the CDR3 DNA reads TGTGCCAGCAGCTTGAAGCAGGAGAACACTGAAGCTTTCTTT. Its translation is CASSLKQENTEAFF.

The chain combines TRBV14 with TRBJ1-1; possibly TRBD1 for D (6 bases). This CDR3 contains 16 residues. Germline CDR1 SGHDN, CDR2 FVKESK. The germline V and J ends were trimmed by 0 bases and 1 base, with 12 bases remaining between them. CDR3 sequence: CASSQEFGRGNTEAFF. The CDR3 nucleotides read TGTGCCAGCAGCCAAGAATTCGGCAGGGGGAACACTGAAGCTTTCTTT.

The J gene is TRBJ1-1, the V gene TRBV7-9; 8 nucleotides line up with TRBD1. The CDR3 runs to 14 residues. The V gene's germline CDR1 is SEHNR and CDR2 FQNEAQ (reference sequence). V lost 2 bases to trimming and J lost 4 bases; unmatched junction nucleotides: 3. CDR3 protein: CASSLSGTGTEAFF. CDR3 bases: TGTGCCAGCAGCTTAAGCGGGACAGGCACTGAAGCTTTCTTT.

V and J are TRBV25-1 and TRBJ2-7; 9 bases align to TRBD1. The length of the CDR3 is 14 residues. Looked up from germline, CDR1 is MGHDK and CDR2 is SYGVNS. V shed 8 bases, J shed 2 bases, and the junction held 7 bases outside the gene matches. The CDR3 sequence: CASQTGTGTYEQYF. CDR3 sequence (DNA): TGTGCCAGCCAAACCGGGACAGGGACCTACGAGCAGTACTTC.

The chain carries TRBV5-4 and TRBJ1-2; the D is unclear. CDR3 length: 15 residues. V shed 0 bases and J shed 2 bases, with 11 bases lying between them. Germline lookup yields CDR1 SGHNT and CDR2 YYREEE (reference sequence). Here the CDR3 DNA reads TGTGCCAGCAGCTTGGCTCGATCGGGGAACTATGGCTACACCTTC. Translating gives CASSLARSGNYGYTF.

V usage is TRBV2 and J usage is TRBJ2-2, with TRBD2 matching over 9 bases. CDR3 length equals 14 residues. Germline V lookup: CDR1 SNHLY, CDR2 FYNNEI. The J segment lost 8 bases and the V segment lost 2 bases, leaving 3 bases of the junction unmatched. CDR3 amino acids: CASSERLAGGELFF. The CDR3 DNA is TGTGCCAGCAGTGAAAGGCTAGCGGGGGGGGAGCTGTTTTTT. The full variable domain, rest sourced from reference TRBV2 and TRBJ2-2, is EPEVTQTPSHQVTQMGQEVILRCVPISNHLYFYWYRQILGQKVEFLVSFYNNEISEKSEIFDDQFSVERPDGSNFTLKIRSTKLEDSAMYFCASSERLAGGELFFGEGSRLTVL.

The CDR3 here is CASSIYRNTEAFF. Written as DNA, the CDR3 is TGCGCCAGCAGCATTTACAGAAACACTGAAGCTTTCTTT. J is TRBJ1-1 and V is TRBV5-1; D unclear. The CDR3 length is 13 residues. CDR1 and CDR2 from the germline V gene are SGHRS and YFSETQ. V was pared by 4 bases and J by 2 bases, with 9 bases between.

The chain uses TRBV28 and TRBJ1-6; D not certain. The CDR3 has 19 residues. In germline, CDR1 is MDHEN, CDR2 SYDVKM. Trimming removed 2 bases at V and 6 bases at J, with 23 bases between. The CDR3: CASSLTGYSAAPSNSPLHF. DNA for the CDR3: TGTGCCAGCAGTTTAACGGGTTACTCCGCCGCCCCTTCTAATTCACCCCTCCACTTT.

The V gene is TRBV6-6, the J gene TRBJ2-7, with D perhaps TRBD2 (5 bases). Trimming left V 2 bases short and J 7 bases short, with 15 bases between. This CDR3 spans 14 amino acids. The germline V gene has CDR1 MNHNY and CDR2 SVGAGI (reference sequence). The CDR3 here is CASSYKEAMREQYF. CDR3 nucleotides: TGTGCCAGCAGTTACAAGGAGGCTATGAGAGAGCAGTACTTC.

This clone was recorded once. The genes are TRBV5-4 and TRBJ2-5; TRBD2 matches 12 bases. This CDR3 comprises 14 residues. Germline CDR1 reads SGHNT; CDR2 reads YYREEE (reference sequence). The ends lost 6 bases at V and 2 bases at J; junction bases unmatched: 2. The CDR3: CASTLAGGQETQYF. The CDR3 DNA follows: TGTGCCAGCACCCTAGCGGGGGGGCAAGAGACCCAGTACTTC.